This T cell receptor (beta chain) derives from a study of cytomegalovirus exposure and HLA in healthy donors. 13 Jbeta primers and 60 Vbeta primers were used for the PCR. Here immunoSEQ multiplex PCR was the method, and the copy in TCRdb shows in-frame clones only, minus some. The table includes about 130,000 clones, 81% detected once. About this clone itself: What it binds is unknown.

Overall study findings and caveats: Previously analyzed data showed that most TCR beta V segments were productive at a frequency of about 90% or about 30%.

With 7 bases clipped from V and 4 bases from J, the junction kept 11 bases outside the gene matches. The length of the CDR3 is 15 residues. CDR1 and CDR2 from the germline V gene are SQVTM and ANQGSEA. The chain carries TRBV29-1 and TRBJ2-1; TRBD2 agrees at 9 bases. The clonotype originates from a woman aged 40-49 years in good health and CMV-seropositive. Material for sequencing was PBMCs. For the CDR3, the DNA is TGCAGCGCCGCGGGCGGGGGGGAGTCATACAATGAGCAGTTCTTC. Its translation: CSAAGGGESYNEQFF.